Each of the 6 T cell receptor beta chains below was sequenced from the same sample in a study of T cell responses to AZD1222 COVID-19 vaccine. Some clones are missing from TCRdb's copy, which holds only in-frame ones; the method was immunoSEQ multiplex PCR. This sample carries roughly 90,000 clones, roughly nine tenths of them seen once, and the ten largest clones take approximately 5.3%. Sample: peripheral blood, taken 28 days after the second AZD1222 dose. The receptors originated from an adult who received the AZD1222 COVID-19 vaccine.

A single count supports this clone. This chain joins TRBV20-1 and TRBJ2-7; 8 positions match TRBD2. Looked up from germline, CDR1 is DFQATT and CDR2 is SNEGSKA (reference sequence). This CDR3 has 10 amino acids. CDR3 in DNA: TGCAGCACGGGGGGGTACGAGCAGTACTTC. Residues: CSTGGYEQYF.

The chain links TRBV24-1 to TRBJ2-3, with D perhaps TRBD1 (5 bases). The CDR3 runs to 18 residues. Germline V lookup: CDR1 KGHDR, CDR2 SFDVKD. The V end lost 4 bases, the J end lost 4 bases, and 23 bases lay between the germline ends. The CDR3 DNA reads TGTGCCACCAGTGACCATCACTGGGGCAGGGTGGGCCCAGATACGCAGTATTTT. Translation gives CATSDHHWGRVGPDTQYF.

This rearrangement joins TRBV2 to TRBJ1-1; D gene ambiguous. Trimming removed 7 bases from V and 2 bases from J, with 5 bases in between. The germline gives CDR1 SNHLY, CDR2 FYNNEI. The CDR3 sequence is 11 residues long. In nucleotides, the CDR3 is TGTGCCAGCATCCTAAACACTGAAGCTTTCTTT. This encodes CASILNTEAFF.

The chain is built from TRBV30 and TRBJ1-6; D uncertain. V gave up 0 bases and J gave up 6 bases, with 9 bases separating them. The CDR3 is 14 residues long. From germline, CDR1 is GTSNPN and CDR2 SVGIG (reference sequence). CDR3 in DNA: TGTGCCTGGAGTGTCGACGGACTTAATTCACCCCTCCACTTT. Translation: CAWSVDGLNSPLHF.

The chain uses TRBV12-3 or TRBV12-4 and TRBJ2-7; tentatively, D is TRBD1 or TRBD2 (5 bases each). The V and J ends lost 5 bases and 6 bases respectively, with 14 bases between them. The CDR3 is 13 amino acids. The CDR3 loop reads CASSGGPTGEQYF. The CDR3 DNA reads TGTGCCAGCAGTGGGGGACCGACGGGCGAGCAGTACTTC.

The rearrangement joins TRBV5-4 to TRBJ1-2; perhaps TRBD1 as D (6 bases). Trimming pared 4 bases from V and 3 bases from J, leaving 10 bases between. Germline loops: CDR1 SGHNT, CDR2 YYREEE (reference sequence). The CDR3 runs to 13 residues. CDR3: CASSRDTDYGYTF. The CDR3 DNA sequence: TGTGCCAGCAGCAGGGACACCGACTATGGCTACACCTTC.